This T cell receptor beta chain appears in the sequencing data of a study of graft-versus-host responses after intestinal transplantation. As for the study in general: Grafts were multivisceral, liver-intestinal, or isolated intestinal. All of the recipients had induction that used anti-thymocyte globulin, then tacrolimus and steroids for approximately 3 years. Study-wide findings and caveats: The marrow of recipients harbored GvH clones, and ileum or blood showed some of them first.

The method was immunoSEQ multiplex PCR; TCRdb's version includes in-frame clones alone and lacks a portion of them. This repertoire shows 95,000 to 150,000 clones, 90% to 95% found once; its top ten account for more than 2.5%. A remark on this clone: What it recognizes is unknown. A read error may account for a junction end that differs from germline.

This specimen consisted of unstimulated CD8+ T cells sorted from spleen or lymph node cells, obtained before intestinal transplant. The receptor was isolated from a human donor who received an intestinal transplant.

The CDR3 region has the DNA TGCAGCGTGGAAGGGGGCTTCAATCAGCCCCAGCATTTT. Its translation is CSVEGGFNQPQHF. The V gene is TRBV29-1, the J gene TRBJ1-5; 7 nucleotides line up with TRBD1. The CDR3 covers 13 residues. Germline assignment: CDR1 SQVTM and CDR2 ANQGSEA. The entire variable domain, with the rest obtained from reference TRBV29-1 and TRBJ1-5, is as follows: SAVISQKPSRDICQRGTSLTIQCQVDSQVTMMFWYRQQPGQSLTLIATANQGSEATYESGFVIDKFPISRPNLTFSTLTVSNMSPEDSSIYLCSVEGGFNQPQHFGDGTRLSIL.